The present entry profiles one TCR beta chain with its context. Its antigen is currently unknown. TCRdb itself ran the RT-PCR reads through MiXCR, one entry per CDR3 protein. The table has 700,000 to 900,000 distinct CDR3 sequences, roughly 20% seen once. These data are taken from a study of response to subunit inactivated influenza vaccine. Study-level results: That few new T cells are recruited by each seasonal influenza vaccination was the authors' suggestion.

The CDR3 spans 14 residues. Germline V gene sequence: CDR1 ENHRY, CDR2 SYGVKD. V was clipped by 3 bases and J by 2 bases; unmatched bases: 2. This TCR was sampled from a man aged 50 to 60 who received an inactivated influenza vaccine. The chain links TRBV10-3 to TRBJ1-2; 8 nucleotides align to TRBD1. Sequenced material: PBMCs from blood, taken roughly 5 days after vaccination. CDR3 region: CAISDPGGNYGYTF. The CDR3 DNA sequence: TGTGCCATCAGTGACCCAGGGGGCAACTATGGCTACACCTTC.